Each of the 16 T cell receptor beta chains below was sequenced from the same sample in a study of cytomegalovirus exposure and HLA in healthy donors. PCR involved 60 Vbeta and 13 Jbeta primers. Sequencing used immunoSEQ multiplex PCR; TCRdb keeps in-frame clones, though not all of them. In the table there are under 200,000 clones, approximately 81% of which are singletons. The sample taken for sequencing was PBMCs. These receptors came from a woman younger than 30 in good health and CMV-seropositive.

The chain links TRBV20-1 to TRBJ2-7; unclear D gene. The CDR3 contains 11 residues. Deletions cut 3 bases from V and 3 bases from J, with 6 bases between. Germline CDR1 reads DFQATT; CDR2 reads SNEGSKA (reference sequence). DNA of the CDR3: TGCAGTGCTAGGCACAGCTACGAGCAGTACTTC. It specifies CSARHSYEQYF.

The V call is TRBV4-1, the J call TRBJ2-2, with 7 bases aligning to TRBD2. The junction had 2 bases not matched to a gene; V was cut back by 4 bases and J by 0 bases. Germline V gives CDR1 MGHRA, CDR2 YSYEKL. The CDR3 runs 15 residues. CDR3 amino acids: CASSRAGTNTGELFF. In DNA, the CDR3 is TGCGCCAGCAGCCGAGCGGGAACGAACACCGGGGAGCTGTTTTTT.

The chain links TRBV7-2 to TRBJ2-7, with 9 bases fitting TRBD2. The CDR3 sequence is 15 residues long. Trimming removed 6 bases from V and 2 bases from J; junction bases left unmatched: 8. The germline V gene encodes CDR1 SGHTA and CDR2 FQGNSA. The CDR3 loop is CASSLAGSNTYEQYF. The DNA of the CDR3 is TGTGCCAGCAGTCTAGCGGGGTCCAACACCTACGAGCAGTACTTC.

The chain couples TRBV27 to TRBJ1-2; TRBD1 aligns across 7 bases. The CDR3 runs 12 residues. V shed 6 bases and J 3 bases; nucleotides not matched to a gene: 1. Germline CDR1 is MNHEY and CDR2 is SMNVEV (reference sequence). The CDR3 protein is CASRTGDYGYTF. CDR3 in DNA: TGTGCCAGCAGAACAGGGGACTATGGCTACACCTTC.

The CDR3 loop reads CASSQGVSIGELFF. CDR3 nucleotide sequence: TGCGCCAGCAGCCAGGGCGTGTCGATCGGGGAGCTGTTTTTT. V is TRBV4-1 and J is TRBJ2-2; D remains unclear. Trimming left V 3 bases short and J 7 bases short, with 12 bases between. This CDR3 has 14 amino acids. Per the germline V gene, CDR1 is MGHRA and CDR2 is YSYEKL.

The chain carries TRBV9 and TRBJ1-2; D might be TRBD1 (5 bases). CDR3 size: 14 residues. V was clipped by 0 bases and J by 4 bases, with 10 bases between them. Per germline, CDR1 SGDLS and CDR2 YYNGEE. The CDR3 DNA reads as TGTGCCAGCAGCGTAGGTCAGGGAGGCTATGGCTACACCTTC. It yields the protein CASSVGQGGYGYTF.

This clone showed up just a few times. The chain uses TRBV7-9 and TRBJ2-7; 8 nucleotides line up with TRBD2. The CDR3 is 16 residues long. Unmatched junction bases numbered 13, after V lost 5 bases and J lost 4 bases. Germline CDR1 reads SEHNR; CDR2 reads FQNEAQ (reference sequence). This CDR3 reads CASSRTGGERGYEQYF. The CDR3 nucleotides read TGTGCCAGCAGCCGGACCGGGGGGGAGAGGGGTTACGAGCAGTACTTC.

The rearrangement links TRBV6-4 to TRBJ2-2; perhaps TRBD1 as D (5 bases). This CDR3 is built from 14 residues. Germline V gives CDR1 MRHNA, CDR2 SNTAGT. The V and J ends lost 5 bases and 3 bases respectively, with 10 bases between them. The CDR3, as DNA: TGTGCCAGCAGTTCAGGGCCAGACACCGGGGAGCTGTTTTTT. Its translation: CASSSGPDTGELFF.

The gene calls are TRBV28 and TRBJ1-1; D is uncertain. The CDR3 consists of 13 residues. V was cut by 3 bases and J by 7 bases, with 12 bases left in between. From germline, CDR1 is MDHEN and CDR2 SYDVKM. The CDR3 DNA reads TGTGCCAGCAGTTTTTCAGTTACCATTGAAGCTTTCTTT. The encoded protein is CASSFSVTIEAFF.

As for this clone: Different DNA sequences within this sample yield the same CDR3. The genes are TRBV7-9 and TRBJ1-2; tentative D call: TRBD1 (5 bases). Per the germline V gene, CDR1 is SEHNR and CDR2 is FQNEAQ (reference sequence). V was shortened by 1 base and J by 7 bases, with 10 bases between the two germline ends. The CDR3 totals 13 residues. This chain's CDR3 is CASSLGQGGGYTF. CDR3 coding DNA: TGTGCCAGCAGCTTAGGGCAGGGCGGTGGCTACACCTTC.

The chain joins TRBV18 to TRBJ1-2, with 8 bases that match TRBD1. Germline V gene data show CDR1 as KGHSH and CDR2 as LQKENI. Unmatched junction bases numbered 6, after V lost 3 bases and J lost 3 bases. This CDR3 comprises 15 residues. CDR3: CASSPGQGFDYGYTF. The CDR3 bases are TGTGCCAGCTCACCCGGACAGGGATTCGACTATGGCTACACCTTC.

The rearrangement links TRBV6-1 to TRBJ2-3; 9 nucleotides agree with TRBD2. The CDR3 is made up of 14 amino acids. Germline V gene lookup returns CDR1 MNHNS and CDR2 SASEGT. Trimming at V came to 4 bases and at J to 6 bases, leaving 5 bases not matched to a gene. CDR3 bases: TGTGCCAGCAGTGGCCTAGCGGGGCCTGATACGCAGTATTTT. It yields the protein CASSGLAGPDTQYF.

The CDR3 is CASSGTDNNEQFF. The CDR3 region has the DNA TGTGCCAGCAGTGGGACGGACAACAATGAGCAGTTCTTC. The genes are TRBV6-4 and TRBJ2-1, with a possible D match to TRBD1 (5 bases). The ends were cut back, 4 bases at V and 5 bases at J, with 9 bases in the middle. Germline V gene sequence: CDR1 MRHNA, CDR2 SNTAGT. The CDR3 is 13 amino acids.

This clone showed up just once. The V call is TRBV7-9, the J call TRBJ2-3; D is perhaps TRBD1 (6 bases). This CDR3 contains 16 residues. The V end lost 2 bases, the J end lost 2 bases, and 14 bases lay between the germline ends. Germline V gives CDR1 SEHNR, CDR2 FQNEAQ (reference sequence). The CDR3: CASSLPQGTPTDTQYF. CDR3 sequence (DNA): TGTGCCAGCAGCTTACCGCAGGGGACACCCACAGATACGCAGTATTTT.

The table lists this clone with a few counts. This chain uses TRBV4-2 with TRBJ2-3; no clear D gene. The V end lost 0 bases, the J end lost 0 bases, and 7 bases lay between the germline ends. Germline CDR1 LGHNA, CDR2 YNFKEQ. This CDR3 comprises 15 residues. The CDR3 sequence is CASSQDLVSTDTQYF. The CDR3 DNA is TGTGCCAGCAGCCAAGATCTAGTTAGCACAGATACGCAGTATTTT.

The count of this clone is one. The chain links TRBV19 to TRBJ2-5; D may be TRBD1 (6 bases). The V end was cut by 4 bases, the J end by 5 bases, with 17 bases between. Germline assignment: CDR1 LNHDA and CDR2 SQIVND (reference sequence). This CDR3 has 15 amino acids. The CDR3 here is CASSTRDTSWETQYF. Written as DNA, the CDR3 is TGTGCCAGTAGTACCCGGGACACCTCTTGGGAGACCCAGTACTTC. The complete variable domain, with remaining parts taken from reference TRBV19 and TRBJ2-5, reads DGGITQSPKYLFRKEGQNVTLSCEQNLNHDAMYWYRQDPGQGLRLIYYSQIVNDFQKGDIAEGYSVSREKKESFPLTVTSAQKNPTAFYLCASSTRDTSWETQYFGPGTRLLVL.